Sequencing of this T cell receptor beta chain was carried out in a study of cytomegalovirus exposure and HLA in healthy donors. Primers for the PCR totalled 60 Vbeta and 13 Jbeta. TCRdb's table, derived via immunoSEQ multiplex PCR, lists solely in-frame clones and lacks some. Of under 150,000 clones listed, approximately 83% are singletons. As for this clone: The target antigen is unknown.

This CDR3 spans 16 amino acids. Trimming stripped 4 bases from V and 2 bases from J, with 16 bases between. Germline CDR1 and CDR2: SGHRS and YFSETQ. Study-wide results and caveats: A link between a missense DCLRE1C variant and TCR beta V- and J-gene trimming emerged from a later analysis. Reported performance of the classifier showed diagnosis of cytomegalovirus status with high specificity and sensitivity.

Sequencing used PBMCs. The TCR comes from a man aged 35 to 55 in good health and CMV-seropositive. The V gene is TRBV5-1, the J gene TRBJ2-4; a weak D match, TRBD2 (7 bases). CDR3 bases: TGCGCCAGCAGCATACAGGGAGGGGGATCCAAAAACATTCAGTACTTC. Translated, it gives CASSIQGGGSKNIQYF.